These 18 T cell receptor beta chains were all obtained from the same sample, sequenced in a study of T cell clonality in common variable immunodeficiency. Their cognate antigens are unknown. Produced via immunoSEQ multiplex PCR; TCRdb's table is partial and in-frame only. Observed in the sample are roughly 30,000 clones, none of them singletons. Broader study findings: In common variable immunodeficiency, TCR beta chains reportedly carried fewer deletions and N-nucleotide insertions.

The source material was peripheral blood mononuclear cells. The receptors shown here come from a human donor with common variable immunodeficiency.

In this sample, this clone turned up many times. Coverage ceases 3 residues before the CDR3 finishes, and the germline J gene fills in the end. The chain recombines TRBV18 with TRBJ1-1; maybe TRBD1 (5 bases). Germline V gives CDR1 KGHSH, CDR2 LQKENI. The V and J ends lost 2 bases and 3 bases respectively, with 7 bases between them. CDR3 length: 13 residues. Incomplete CDR3 DNA: TGTGCCAGCTCACCAGTACAGGACACTGAA. Translated, it gives CASSPVQDTE. The full-length CDR3 reads as CASSPVQDTEAFF.

This clone was seen a handful of times. Compared with germline, one end of the junction differs, possibly owing to a read error. The sequenced fragment ends 3 residues before the CDR3 boundary, so the rest is inferred from the germline J gene. The genes are TRBV7-9 and TRBJ1-2, with 10 bases that match TRBD1. CDR1 and CDR2 (germline): SEHNR, FQNEAQ (reference sequence). CDR3 length: 14 amino acids. Here the CDR3 reads CSSSLEGTGDGYTF. Partial CDR3 DNA: TGTTCCAGCAGCTTAGAAGGGACAGGGGATGGC.

On this clone: The sequenced fragment ends 3 residues before the CDR3 boundary, so the rest is inferred from the germline J gene. The chain recombines TRBV19 with TRBJ2-7, with a possible D match to TRBD1 (6 bases). CDR3 size: 13 residues. In germline, CDR1 is LNHDA, CDR2 SQIVND (reference sequence). Trimming left V 6 bases short and J 5 bases short, with 14 bases between. CDR3 protein: CASSQTRGNEQYF. The DNA read from the CDR3 is TGTGCCAGTAGCCAAACCAGGGGCAACGAG.

In this sample, this clone turned up a few times. The read terminates 3 residues before the CDR3 end, so the remaining end is supplied by the germline J gene. V usage is TRBV6-2 or TRBV6-3 and J usage is TRBJ2-1, with 11 nucleotides matching TRBD1. V trimming: 2 bases; J trimming: 5 bases; junction bases outside the gene matches: 8. This CDR3 contains 17 residues. Germline V gives CDR1 MNHEY, CDR2 SVGEGT. This CDR3 is CASSYPRDRGLDNEQFF. Partial CDR3 DNA: TGTGCCAGCAGTTACCCGCGGGACAGGGGGTTAGACAATGAG.

Note on this clone: The DNA ends 3 residues before the CDR3 does, and the rest of the CDR3 is filled in from the germline J gene. The V and J genes are TRBV7-6 and TRBJ1-4; 7 bases match TRBD1. Trimming at V came to 5 bases and at J to 8 bases, leaving 11 bases not matched to a gene. The CDR3 length is 15 residues. Per germline, CDR1 SGHVS and CDR2 FNYEAQ. The DNA read from the CDR3 is TGTGCCAGCAGCCCGACCGACAGGGCGGAGGAAAAA. This gives the protein CASSPTDRAEEK. In full, the CDR3 reads CASSPTDRAEEKLFF. Combining the CDR3 with reference TRBV7-6 and TRBJ1-4 gives the whole variable domain GAGVSQSPRYKVTKRGQDVALRCDPISGHVSLYWYRQALGQGPEFLTYFNYEAQQDKSGLPNDRFSAERPEGSISTLTIQRTEQRDSAMYRCASSPTDRAEEKLFFGSGTQLSVL.

This clone was counted ten times or more. The sequenced fragment ends 3 residues before the CDR3 boundary, so the rest is inferred from the germline J gene. Other DNA variants within this sample encode the same CDR3. The chain couples TRBV7-6 to TRBJ1-1; D uncertain. V shed 3 bases and J shed 1 base, with 6 bases lying between them. The CDR3 is 13 residues long. The V gene's germline CDR1 is SGHVS and CDR2 FNYEAQ. The CDR3: CASSLQENTEAFF. The CDR3 DNA, read in part, is TGTGCCAGCAGCTTGCAGGAGAACACTGAA. Drawing the rest from reference TRBV7-6 and TRBJ1-1, the complete variable domain is GAGVSQSPRYKVTKRGQDVALRCDPISGHVSLYWYRQALGQGPEFLTYFNYEAQQDKSGLPNDRFSAERPEGSISTLTIQRTEQRDSAMYRCASSLQENTEAFFGQGTRLTVV.

About this clone itself: The sequenced fragment ends 3 residues before the CDR3 boundary, so the rest is inferred from the germline J gene. The chain uses TRBV18 and TRBJ1-4; 7 bases are shared with TRBD1. The J segment lost 6 bases and the V segment lost 3 bases, leaving 13 bases of the junction unmatched. This CDR3 has 17 amino acids. Germline lookup yields CDR1 KGHSH and CDR2 LQKENI. Partial CDR3 DNA: TGTGCCAGCTCACCTAGACGAGAACAGGGGAAGGATGAAAAA. Translated, it gives CASSPRREQGKDEK. The complete CDR3 reads CASSPRREQGKDEKLFF.

In this sample, this clone turned up many times. The CDR3 end lies 3 residues beyond the end of the read and is filled in from the germline J gene. The gene calls are TRBV5-1 and TRBJ1-1; D might be TRBD1 (5 bases). Germline CDR1 SGHRS, CDR2 YFSETQ. Trimming removed 0 bases at V and 0 bases at J, with 15 bases between. The CDR3 contains 17 residues. The CDR3 DNA, read in part, is TGCGCCAGCAGCTTGGAGGCTGGGGCAGGAATGAACACTGAA. Its protein is CASSLEAGAGMNTE. The full CDR3 protein reads CASSLEAGAGMNTEAFF.

This clone showed up many times. The sequenced fragment ends 3 residues before the CDR3 boundary, so the rest is inferred from the germline J gene. This rearrangement joins TRBV6-2 or TRBV6-3 to TRBJ2-7; possible D gene TRBD1, 5 bases. The germline V gene encodes CDR1 MNHEY and CDR2 SVGEGT. Deletions cut 2 bases from V and 0 bases from J, with 17 bases between. The CDR3 totals 17 residues. The CDR3 loop reads CASSYPASGLSSYEQYF. CDR3 DNA, as far as it was read: TGTGCCAGCAGTTACCCTGCCTCAGGGTTAAGCTCCTACGAG.

This clone was observed a handful of times. CDR3 DNA (partial): TGCGCCAGCAGATCTGGACAGGGGTACGAG. This gives the protein CASRSGQGYE. The complete CDR3 protein is CASRSGQGYEQYF. The chain couples TRBV5-1 to TRBJ2-7, with TRBD1 matching over 9 bases. The CDR3 is cut off 3 residues early in the read; its end comes from the germline J gene. With V trimmed by 5 bases and J by 4 bases, 4 bases remained unmatched. CDR1 and CDR2 (germline): SGHRS, YFSETQ. The CDR3 loop spans 13 amino acids. The whole variable domain, filled in from reference TRBV5-1 and TRBJ2-7, reads KAGVTQTPRYLIKTRGQQVTLSCSPISGHRSVSWYQQTPGQGLQFLFEYFSETQRNKGNFPGRFSGRQFSNSRSEMNVSTLELGDSALYLCASRSGQGYEQYFGPGTRLTVT.

This clone was counted at least ten times. Read data end 3 residues before the CDR3 end; the end is taken from the germline J gene. The J gene is TRBJ2-1, the V gene TRBV12-3 or TRBV12-4, with unresolved D. With 7 bases removed from V and 4 bases from J, the gap between germline ends came to 8 bases. This CDR3 contains 12 residues. Partial CDR3 DNA: TGTGCCAGCAAAACACCTTACAATGAG. It codes for CASKTPYNE. The entire CDR3 protein is CASKTPYNEQFF.

As regards this clone: The CDR3 end falls 3 residues outside the read, so it is completed with the germline J gene. The chain joins TRBV6-1 to TRBJ2-7; perhaps TRBD2 as D (5 bases). The germline V gene encodes CDR1 MNHNS and CDR2 SASEGT. V lost 8 bases, J lost 3 bases, and 14 bases lay in between. The CDR3 covers 13 residues. The covered CDR3 bases are TGTGCCAGCGGTGGAAACGGGGACTACGAG. Its translation: CASGGNGDYE. The CDR3, in full, reads CASGGNGDYEQYF.

For this clone: The read ends 3 residues shy of where the CDR3 ends; the end is completed using the germline J gene. The V gene is TRBV7-2, the J gene TRBJ2-3; D may be TRBD2 (5 bases). Germline CDR1 SGHTA, CDR2 FQGNSA. The CDR3 runs 15 residues. Trimming pared 3 bases from V and 6 bases from J, leaving 16 bases between. The CDR3 sequence: CASSFQSGSSDTQYF. The sequenced part of the CDR3 DNA is TGTGCCAGCAGCTTCCAATCGGGGTCCTCCGATACG.

A few counts support this clone. The CDR3 extends 3 residues past the end of the read, so its final part is completed from the germline J gene. The rearrangement joins TRBV7-9 to TRBJ1-1; possibly TRBD1 for D (6 bases). Germline V CDR1 and CDR2: SEHNR, FQNEAQ (reference sequence). The germline V and J ends were trimmed by 1 base and 1 base, with 10 bases remaining between them. This CDR3 is 15 amino acids long. CDR3 amino acids: CASSLGTGTNTEAFF. CDR3 bases read: TGTGCCAGCAGCTTAGGAACAGGGACGAACACTGAA.

This clone was seen repeatedly, ten times or more. The CDR3 here is CASSERGGDTGELFF. CDR3 DNA (partial): TGTGCCAGCAGTGAACGGGGGGGCGACACCGGGGAG. J is TRBJ2-2 and V is TRBV6-4; TRBD2 aligns across 8 bases. Read data end 3 residues before the CDR3 end; the end is taken from the germline J gene. With V trimmed by 3 bases and J by 3 bases, 3 bases remained unmatched. Germline CDR1 reads MRHNA; CDR2 reads SNTAGT. CDR3 length: 15 amino acids.

The table lists this clone with many counts. The observed sequence ends 3 residues before the CDR3 terminus, with the missing tail filled in from the germline J gene. J is TRBJ2-1 and V is TRBV7-8; 16 bases are shared with TRBD2. The length of the CDR3 is 18 residues. CDR1 is SGHVS, CDR2 FQNEAQ, per germline. The V and J ends lost 5 bases and 0 bases, in that order; junction bases with no gene match: 4. The CDR3 here is CASSPGLAGGSSYNEQFF. CDR3 bases read: TGTGCCAGCAGCCCGGGACTAGCGGGGGGGAGCTCCTACAATGAG.

A remark on this clone: The read stops 3 residues short of the end of the CDR3; the missing end is completed from the germline J gene. The rearrangement joins TRBV7-8 to TRBJ2-3, with 10 bases identical to TRBD2. Germline lookup yields CDR1 SGHVS and CDR2 FQNEAQ. The CDR3 consists of 17 residues. V lost 7 bases to trimming and J lost 1 base; unmatched junction nucleotides: 11. The DNA read from the CDR3 is TGTGCCAGCACCCCCTATCTGAGCGGGGGGGGCACAGATACG. Protein product: CASTPYLSGGGTDT. The full CDR3 is CASTPYLSGGGTDTQYF.

This clone has a handful of counts. The read terminates 3 residues before the CDR3 end, so the remaining end is supplied by the germline J gene. V and J are TRBV19 and TRBJ2-5; D uncertain. The CDR3 has 13 amino acids. CDR1 is LNHDA and CDR2 is SQIVND in the germline V gene (reference sequence). V was trimmed by 2 bases and J by 5 bases, leaving 9 bases between them. The part of the CDR3 DNA that was read is TGTGCCAGTAGTATAACGGGTTGGGAGACC. This sequence encodes CASSITGWET. From start to end, the CDR3 is CASSITGWETQYF.